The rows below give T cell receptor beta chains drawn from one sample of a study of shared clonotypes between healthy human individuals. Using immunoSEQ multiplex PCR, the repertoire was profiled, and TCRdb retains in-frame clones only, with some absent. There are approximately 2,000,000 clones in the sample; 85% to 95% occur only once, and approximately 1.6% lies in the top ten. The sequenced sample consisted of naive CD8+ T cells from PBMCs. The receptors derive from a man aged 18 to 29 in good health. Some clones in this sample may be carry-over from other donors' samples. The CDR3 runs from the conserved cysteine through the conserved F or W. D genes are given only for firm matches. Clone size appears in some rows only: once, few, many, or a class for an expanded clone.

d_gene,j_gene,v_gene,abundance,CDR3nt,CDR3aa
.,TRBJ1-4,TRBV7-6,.,TGTGCCAGCAGCTCTTTACACATCGCCTCTGAAAAACTGTTTTTT,CASSSLHIASEKLFF
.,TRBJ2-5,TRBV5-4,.,TGTGCCAGCAGCTTGTCTAGCGCGGGCGAAGAGACCCAGTACTTC,CASSLSSAGEETQYF
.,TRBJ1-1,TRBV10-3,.,TGTGCCATCAGTGAGTTGGGCCACGGGGCTTTCTTT,CAISELGHGAFF
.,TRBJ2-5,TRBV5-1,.,TGCGCCAGCAGCCGGACAGAAGAGACCCAGTACTTC,CASSRTEETQYF
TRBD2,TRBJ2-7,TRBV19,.,TGTGCCAGTAGTACCAACACTCTAGCGGGAGTTGGCGAGCAGTACTTC,CASSTNTLAGVGEQYF
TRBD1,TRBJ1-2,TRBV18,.,TGTGCCAGCTCACCAGGTCGCGGGACAGGATATGGCGGCTACACCTTC,CASSPGRGTGYGGYTF
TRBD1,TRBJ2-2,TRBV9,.,TGTGCCAGCAGCCATAGACAGGGATTTAGGGACACCGGGGAGCTGTTTTTT,CASSHRQGFRDTGELFF
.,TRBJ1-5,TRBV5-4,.,TGTGCCAGCAACTTATACGGTAGCAATCAGCCCCAGCATTTT,CASNLYGSNQPQHF
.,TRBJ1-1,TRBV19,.,TGTGCCAGTAGTGACAACGGGTTCACTGAAGCTTTCTTT,CASSDNGFTEAFF
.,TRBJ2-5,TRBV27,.,TGTGCCAGCAGCCTCCTTCCCCAAGAGACCCAGTACTTC,CASSLLPQETQYF
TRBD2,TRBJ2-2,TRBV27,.,TGTGCCAGCAGTCCCCGGCCGGGGGGGGCAAGGTCCAACACCGGGGAGCTGTTTTTT,CASSPRPGGARSNTGELFF
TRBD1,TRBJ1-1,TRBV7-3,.,TGTGCCAGCAGCTTTTCAGGGGGTGTCACTGAAGCTTTCTTT,CASSFSGGVTEAFF
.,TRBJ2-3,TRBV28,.,TGTGCCAGCAGTTTGGAATCAACGAGAGATACGCAGTATTTT,CASSLESTRDTQYF
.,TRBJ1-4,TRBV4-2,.,TGTGCCAGCAGCCAAGCTTTATTGGGTTTGGCACTTGAAAAACTGTTTTTT,CASSQALLGLALEKLFF
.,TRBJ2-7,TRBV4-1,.,TGCGCCAGCAGCCCTTTGGGGGCAGACCCCTCCTACGAGCAGTACTTC,CASSPLGADPSYEQYF
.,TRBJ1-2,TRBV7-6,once,TGTGCCAGCAGCTCCGATGACGGATTTAACTATGGCTACACCTTC,CASSSDDGFNYGYTF
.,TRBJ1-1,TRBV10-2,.,TGCGCCAGCAACCACGGGAACACTGAAGCTTTCTTT,CASNHGNTEAFF
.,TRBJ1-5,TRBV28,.,TGTGCCAGCAGTTTGGCGAGTAGCAATCAGCCCCAGCATTTT,CASSLASSNQPQHF
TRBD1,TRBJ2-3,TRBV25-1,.,TGTGCCAGCAGTGAATACTCCTCAGTGGCAGGGGGCATAGATACGCAGTATTTT,CASSEYSSVAGGIDTQYF
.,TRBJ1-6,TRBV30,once,TGTGCCTGGGATAAACTCGGGGGCTACAATTCACCCCTCCACTTT,CAWDKLGGYNSPLHF
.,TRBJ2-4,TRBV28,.,TGTGCCAGCAGCCAGGGGACCCCATGGGGCATTCAGTACTTC,CASSQGTPWGIQYF
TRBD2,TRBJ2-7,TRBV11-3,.,TGTGCCAGCAGCTCCCTAGCGGGAGGGCCTCACGAGCAGTACTTC,CASSSLAGGPHEQYF
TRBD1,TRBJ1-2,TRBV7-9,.,TGTGCCAGCAGCAGTCGGACAGGAGACGACTATGGCTACACCTTC,CASSSRTGDDYGYTF
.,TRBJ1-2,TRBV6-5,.,TGTGCCAGCAGTTACGGCACAGGCTTAGCTAACTATGGCTACACCTTC,CASSYGTGLANYGYTF
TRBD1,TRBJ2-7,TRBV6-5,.,TGTGCCAGCAGTTACCTGGACAGGCTCTACGAGCAGTACTTC,CASSYLDRLYEQYF
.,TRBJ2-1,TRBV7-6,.,TGTGCCAGCAGCTTACTCGCCCTCGGCAGCAATGAGCAGTTCTTC,CASSLLALGSNEQFF
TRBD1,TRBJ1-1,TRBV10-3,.,TGTGCCATCAGTGGTGCCGGGACAGGGTTTTCTGAAGCTTTCTTT,CAISGAGTGFSEAFF
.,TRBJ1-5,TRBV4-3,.,TGCGCCAGCAGCCCGAATGGGGGTACAAGCAATCAGCCCCAGCATTTT,CASSPNGGTSNQPQHF
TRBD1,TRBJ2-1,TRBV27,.,TGTGCCAGCAGTTCCCGACAGGGGGAAGCTAGTTTCGTATGGTTCTTC,CASSSRQGEASFVWFF
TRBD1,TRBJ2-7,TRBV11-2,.,TGTGCCAGCAGCTTGGGACAGGGTAGCGAGCAGTACTTC,CASSLGQGSEQYF
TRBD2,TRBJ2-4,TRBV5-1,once,TGCGCCAGCAGCCAGGGACTAGCGGGAGGGCATGCCAAAAACATTCAGTACTTC,CASSQGLAGGHAKNIQYF
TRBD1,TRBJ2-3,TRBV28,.,TGTGCCAGCAGTTTAGGCGTCAGGGGGCGCGGCACAGATACGCAGTATTTT,CASSLGVRGRGTDTQYF
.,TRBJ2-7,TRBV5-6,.,TGTGCCAGCAGGAGGGGGAACGAGCAGTACTTC,CASRRGNEQYF
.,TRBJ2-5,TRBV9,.,TGTGCCAGCAGCGTAGTTGCGACTACCCAAGAGACCCAGTACTTC,CASSVVATTQETQYF
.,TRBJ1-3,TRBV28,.,TGTGCCAGCAGTTTCCTCCAGAGCTCTGGAAACACCATATATTTT,CASSFLQSSGNTIYF
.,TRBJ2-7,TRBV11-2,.,TGTGCCAGCAGCTTAGCGCAGGGACCTTTTCGGGAGCAGTACTTC,CASSLAQGPFREQYF
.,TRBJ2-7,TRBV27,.,TGTGCCAGCAGTACTGACCGGGTGCTGGGCCGGCCGGAGCAGTACTTC,CASSTDRVLGRPEQYF
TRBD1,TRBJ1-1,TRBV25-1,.,TGTGCCAGCAGGGCGGGACAGATGAACACTGAAGCTTTCTTT,CASRAGQMNTEAFF
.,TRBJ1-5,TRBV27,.,TGTGCCAGCAGTTCCTCACTGGGGGAGTATAATCAGCCCCAGCATTTT,CASSSSLGEYNQPQHF
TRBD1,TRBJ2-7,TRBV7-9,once,TGTGCCAGCAGCTTGGGCAGGGGGACCTACGAGCAGTACTTC,CASSLGRGTYEQYF
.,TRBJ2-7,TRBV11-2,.,TGTGCCAGCACCTCCGGAGACAGAGCCTACGAGCAGTACTTC,CASTSGDRAYEQYF
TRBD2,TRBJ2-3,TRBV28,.,TGTGCCAGCAGTACCACCGGGGGACTAGCCTATAGCACAGATACGCAGTATTTT,CASSTTGGLAYSTDTQYF
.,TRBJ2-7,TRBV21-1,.,TGTGCCAGCAGCATCCCTAGGACAGTTACATCCCGCGAGCAGTACTTC,CASSIPRTVTSREQYF
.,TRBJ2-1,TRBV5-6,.,TGTGCCAGCAGCTTGCTAGATGAGCAGTTCTTC,CASSLLDEQFF
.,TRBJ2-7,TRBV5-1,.,TGCGCCAGCAGCCCCTTAACGAGCTCCTACGAGCAGTACTTC,CASSPLTSSYEQYF
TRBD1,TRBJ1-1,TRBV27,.,TGTGCCAGCAGTCTCTACGGACAGGGGAACACTGAAGCTTTCTTT,CASSLYGQGNTEAFF
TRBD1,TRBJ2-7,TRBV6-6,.,TGTGCCAGCAGTTACCTTGGACAGGGGGGGTACGAGCAGTACTTC,CASSYLGQGGYEQYF
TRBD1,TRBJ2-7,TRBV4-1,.,TGCGCCAGCAGCCACGCGTCGGGACAGGGGGTGTGGTACGAGCAGTACTTC,CASSHASGQGVWYEQYF
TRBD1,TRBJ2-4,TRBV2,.,TGTGCCAGCAGTGACCCACCGGGGGGGACAGGGGAGAACATTCAGTACTTC,CASSDPPGGTGENIQYF
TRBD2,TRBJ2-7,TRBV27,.,TGTGCCAGCAGTTCCACACACCGGGACCACCGTTGGGAGGGCAACTACGAGCAGTACTTC,CASSSTHRDHRWEGNYEQYF
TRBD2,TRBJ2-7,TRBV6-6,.,TGTGCCAGCAGGGGGGGGGTAGGGCCACCCCAGTACTTC,CASRGGVGPPQYF
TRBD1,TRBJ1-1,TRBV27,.,TGTGCCAGCAGTCAGACCCAGGGGGCCACTGAAGCTTTCTTT,CASSQTQGATEAFF
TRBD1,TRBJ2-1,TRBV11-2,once,TGTGCCAGCAGCCAACGGACAGGGGGCCCCTACAATGAGCAGTTCTTC,CASSQRTGGPYNEQFF
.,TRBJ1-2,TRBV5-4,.,TGTGCCAGCAGCCTTGACAGTGCTAACTATGGCTACACCTTC,CASSLDSANYGYTF
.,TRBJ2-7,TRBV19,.,TGTGCCAGTAGCCCGACAGCCTACGAGCAGTACTTC,CASSPTAYEQYF